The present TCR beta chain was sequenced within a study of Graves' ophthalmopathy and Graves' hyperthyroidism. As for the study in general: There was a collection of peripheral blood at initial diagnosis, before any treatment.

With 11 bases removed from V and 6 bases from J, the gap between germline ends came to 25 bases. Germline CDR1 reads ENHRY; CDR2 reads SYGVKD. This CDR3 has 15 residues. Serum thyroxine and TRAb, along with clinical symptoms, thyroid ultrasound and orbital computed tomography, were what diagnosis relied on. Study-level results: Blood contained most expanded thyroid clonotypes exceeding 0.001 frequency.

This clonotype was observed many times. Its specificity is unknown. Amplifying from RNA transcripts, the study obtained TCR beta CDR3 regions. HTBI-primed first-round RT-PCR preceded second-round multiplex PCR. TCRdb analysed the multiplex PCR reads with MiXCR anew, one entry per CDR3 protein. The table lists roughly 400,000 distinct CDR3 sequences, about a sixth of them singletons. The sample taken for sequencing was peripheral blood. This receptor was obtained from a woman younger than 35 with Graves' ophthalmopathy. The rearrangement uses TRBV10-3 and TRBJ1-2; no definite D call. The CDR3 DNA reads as TGTGCCTTTCGAAACTCCGGGAGCCAGGTCCATGGCTACACCTTC. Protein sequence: CAFRNSGSQVHGYTF.